The 30 T cell receptor beta chains listed next were all sequenced from one sample in a study of glioma-infiltrating T cells. TCR alpha and beta CDR3 regions were amplified from RNA using iRepertoire nested multiplex PCR. TCRdb called the multiplex PCR reads again in MiXCR, with one record for every CDR3 protein. Found here are tens of thousands of distinct CDR3 sequences, roughly 39% of them singletons; the top ten hold around two fifths. The specimen was glioma tissue, nonneoplastic brain tissue, or PBMCs (not recorded which). The receptors were gathered from a human donor with low-grade glioma or glioblastoma, undergoing nonglioma brain surgery, or in good health (not recorded which).

This clonotype was found many times. This chain links TRBV6-1 with TRBJ2-3, with a weak D call TRBD2 (5 bases). The CDR3 covers 15 residues. From germline, CDR1 is MNHNS and CDR2 SASEGT. Deletions cut 5 bases from V and 5 bases from J, with 17 bases between. CDR3 sequence (DNA): TGTGCCAGCAGTACTTCTTTGACTACCAGAGATACGCAGTATTTT. Residues: CASSTSLTTRDTQYF.

In its sample, this clonotype was seen many times. The J gene is TRBJ2-1, the V gene TRBV27; D could derive from TRBD1 or TRBD2 (5 bases each). V was trimmed by 3 bases and J by 10 bases, leaving 13 bases between them. The CDR3 covers 13 residues. CDR1 and CDR2 from the germline V gene are MNHEY and SMNVEV (reference sequence). CDR3 loop: CASSLGPGWEQFF. The DNA for the CDR3 is TGTGCCAGCAGTTTGGGACCCGGTTGGGAGCAGTTCTTC.

This chain connects TRBV5-1 to TRBJ2-7; 7 bases line up with TRBD2. Germline-derived CDR1 and CDR2 are SGHRS and YFSETQ. The ends lost 0 bases at V and 5 bases at J; junction bases unmatched: 8. This CDR3 spans 15 amino acids. The CDR3 protein is CASSLEPGGVNEQYF. In DNA form, the CDR3 reads TGCGCCAGCAGCTTGGAACCGGGGGGAGTCAACGAGCAGTACTTC.

The gene calls are TRBV12-3 or TRBV12-4 and TRBJ2-1; D remains ambiguous. This CDR3 comprises 13 residues. V lost 6 bases, J lost 6 bases, and 12 bases lay in between. The CDR3 region has the DNA TGTGCCAGCAGCAGCCTTGGACGCAATGAGCAGTTCTTC. This encodes CASSSLGRNEQFF.

Of note for this clonotype: Its ends do not fully match the called genes, so a read error is possible. The chain couples TRBV20-1 to TRBJ1-1; no definite D call. Germline CDR1 DFQATT, CDR2 SNEGSKA (reference sequence). The length of the CDR3 is 12 residues. This CDR3 is CSAREGNNEAFF. The CDR3 nucleotides read TGCAGTGCTAGAGAAGGGAACAATGAAGCTTTCTTC.

The chain uses TRBV29-1 and TRBJ2-1; 7 nucleotides agree with TRBD2. Germline V gives CDR1 SQVTM, CDR2 ANQGSEA. J gave up 1 base and V 3 bases, and 3 bases lay outside the gene matches. CDR3 length equals 14 residues. The CDR3 region has the DNA TGCAGCGTTGAGGGGGGGGAGTCCTACAATGAGCAGTTCTTC. Protein product: CSVEGGESYNEQFF.

On this clonotype: It may be a read error: a sequence one base away is much more abundant. Since no conserved phenylalanine or tryptophan closes the CDR3, a read error is the likely cause. The V call is TRBV2, the J call TRBJ2-7, with unresolved D. V shed 7 bases and J shed 4 bases, with 5 bases lying between them. Per the germline V gene, CDR1 is SNHLY and CDR2 is FYNNEI. The CDR3 sequence is 10 residues long. CDR3 nucleotides: TGTGCCAGCATGTATTACGAGCAGTACTCC. It translates to CASMYYEQYS.

This clonotype was picked up many times. The chain joins TRBV29-1 to TRBJ2-7; 9 bases map to TRBD1. Germline V gene lookup returns CDR1 SQVTM and CDR2 ANQGSEA. After removal of 6 bases from V and 4 bases from J, the junction contained 7 bases not matched to a gene. The CDR3 length is 13 residues. The CDR3 DNA reads TGCAGCGTCGCCGGACAGGGGAGGTACGAGCAGTACTTC. This codes for CSVAGQGRYEQYF.

The chain uses TRBV2 and TRBJ2-2; tentatively, D is TRBD1 (8 bases). The V end lost 6 bases, the J end lost 7 bases, and 21 bases lay between the germline ends. This CDR3 is built from 16 residues. Germline V gene sequence: CDR1 SNHLY, CDR2 FYNNEI. The CDR3 sequence: CASSTGGGALDGELFF. For the CDR3, the DNA is TGTGCCAGCAGCACAGGGGGGGGGGCCTTAGACGGGGAGCTGTTTTTT.

This clonotype was detected many times. V and J are TRBV20-1 and TRBJ1-6; D is uncertain. This CDR3 contains 16 residues. Germline assignment: CDR1 DFQATT and CDR2 SNEGSKA (reference sequence). The germline V and J ends were trimmed by 1 base and 7 bases, with 17 bases remaining between them. The CDR3 DNA is TGCAGTGCTAGAGTACAAGGGCGAGCGGAAAATTCACCCCTCCACTTT. Protein: CSARVQGRAENSPLHF.

This clonotype has at least ten counts. The chain combines TRBV29-1 with TRBJ2-3, with 8 bases lining up with TRBD2. The CDR3 totals 17 residues. The germline CDR1 and CDR2 sequences are SQVTM and ANQGSEA. V was pared by 6 bases and J by 4 bases, with 18 bases of the junction left unmatched. Here the CDR3 reads CSVDRSLGGRPSDTQYF. The CDR3 DNA reads TGCAGCGTCGACCGTAGTCTGGGCGGGAGGCCGTCAGATACGCAGTATTTT.

This clonotype was counted at least ten times. The chain employs TRBV28 and TRBJ2-3; D ambiguous. The CDR3 is made up of 15 amino acids. V gave up 5 bases and J gave up 1 base, with 13 bases separating them. In germline, CDR1 is MDHEN, CDR2 SYDVKM. CDR3 bases: TGTGCCAGCAGTCGTTCCGCAGCCCGCACAGATACGCAGTATTTT. It codes for CASSRSAARTDTQYF. The complete variable domain, with remaining parts taken from reference TRBV28 and TRBJ2-3, reads DVKVTQSSRYLVKRTGEKVFLECVQDMDHENMFWYRQDPGLGLRLIYFSYDVKMKEKGDIPEGYSVSREKKERFSLILESASTNQTSMYLCASSRSAARTDTQYFGPGTRLTVL.

Notes on this clonotype: This clone may be a read error of a much larger clone one base away. In this CDR3 the conserved last residue, phenylalanine or tryptophan, is missing, so a read error is likely. The chain links TRBV19 to TRBJ2-7; D is possibly TRBD1 or TRBD2 (5 bases each). The CDR3 sequence is 15 residues long. Trimming removed 8 bases at V and 2 bases at J, with 19 bases between. The germline CDR1 and CDR2 sequences are LNHDA and SQIVND (reference sequence). CDR3 nucleotides: TGTGCCAGTGCCGTTCTTGGGACGGGGACCTACGAGCAGTACCTC. Its protein product is CASAVLGTGTYEQYL.

This clonotype was recorded at least ten times. The genes are TRBV24-1 and TRBJ2-2; 8 bases are shared with TRBD1. J was trimmed by 1 base and V by 9 bases; bases with no gene match: 0. The CDR3 covers 13 residues. Germline lookup yields CDR1 KGHDR and CDR2 SFDVKD. The DNA of the CDR3 is TGTGCCACCGGGACAGGGAACACCGGGGAGCTGTTTTTT. The encoded protein is CATGTGNTGELFF.

This clonotype was seen at least ten times. The chain uses TRBV6-5 and TRBJ2-1; D unresolved. Trimming removed 2 bases at V and 7 bases at J, with 9 bases between. This CDR3 is built from 13 residues. Germline lookup yields CDR1 MNHEY and CDR2 SVGAGI. CDR3 bases: TGTGCCAGCAGTTACCCTGACGGTAATGAGCAGTTCTTC. This encodes CASSYPDGNEQFF.

This clonotype was counted ten times or more. This chain connects TRBV7-6 to TRBJ2-7; D call uncertain. V was trimmed by 3 bases and J by 7 bases, leaving 7 bases between them. The germline V gene encodes CDR1 SGHVS and CDR2 FNYEAQ. The CDR3 sequence is 11 residues long. CDR3: CASSFMGEQYF. The CDR3 DNA reads TGTGCCAGCAGCTTTATGGGAGAGCAGTACTTC.

A note on this clonotype: A single base separates this from a much larger clone, so it may be a read error. The V and J genes are TRBV29-1 and TRBJ1-4; possible D gene TRBD1, 6 bases. The CDR3 extends over 13 amino acids. V lost 5 bases and J lost 7, with 14 bases in between. From germline, CDR1 is SQVTM and CDR2 ANQGSEA. The CDR3 spells CSVRQDVSEKLFF. CDR3 bases: TGCAGCGTTCGACAGGACGTAAGTGAAAAACTGTTTTTT.

As regards this clonotype: This CDR3 fails to terminate in the conserved phenylalanine or tryptophan, so it likely reflects a read error. The CDR3 region is CSARDPGIGDDYTS. The CDR3 DNA is TGCAGTGCTAGAGATCCCGGGATAGGGGATGACTACACCTCC. The chain combines TRBV20-1 with TRBJ1-2; tentative D call: TRBD1 (5 bases). The germline V and J ends were trimmed by 0 bases and 10 bases, with 18 bases remaining between them. Germline loops: CDR1 DFQATT, CDR2 SNEGSKA (reference sequence). The CDR3 is 14 amino acids.

This clonotype has only one observation. A much larger clone is a single base away; this may be a read error. The chain recombines TRBV5-1 with TRBJ2-7, with a possible D match to TRBD1 (5 bases). Germline-derived CDR1 and CDR2 are SGHRS and YFSETQ. The CDR3 extends over 14 amino acids. This chain's CDR3 is CASSLEGAAYELYF. The CDR3 coding sequence is TGCGCCAGCAGCTTGGAAGGGGCCGCCTACGAGCTGTACTTC.

This clonotype was picked up many times. The chain links TRBV29-1 to TRBJ1-3; D remains unclear. The CDR3 length is 13 residues. Germline CDR1 SQVTM, CDR2 ANQGSEA. Trimming took 1 base from V and 5 from J, leaving 9 bases between them. The CDR3 nucleotides read TGCAGCGTTGAAGTTCCGGGTAGAAACACCATATATTTT. Translating it yields CSVEVPGRNTIYF.

This clonotype was recorded only once. A read error may produce the germline difference seen at one junction end. The chain links TRBV5-5 to TRBJ2-1; the D is unclear. The germline V gene has CDR1 SGHKS and CDR2 YYEKEE (reference sequence). The CDR3 consists of 14 residues. The CDR3 reads CAGSSFLLTAEQFF. As DNA, the CDR3 is TGTGCCGGCAGCTCCTTTCTATTAACCGCTGAGCAGTTCTTC.

This clonotype was counted many times. J is TRBJ2-5 and V is TRBV20-1; D possibly uses TRBD1 or TRBD2 (5 bases each). The germline CDR1 and CDR2 sequences are DFQATT and SNEGSKA (reference sequence). This CDR3 contains 15 residues. Trimming stripped 3 bases from V and 2 bases from J, with 16 bases between. Here the CDR3 reads CSARGDAAVQETQYF. Written as DNA, the CDR3 is TGCAGTGCTAGGGGGGACGCAGCAGTTCAAGAGACCCAGTACTTC.

The sample holds many counts of this clonotype. The chain carries TRBV6-2 or TRBV6-3 and TRBJ2-2; D remains unclear. The CDR3 spans 15 residues. Between the trimmed V and J ends, which lost 2 bases and 4 bases, there was a span of 11 bases. The germline CDR1 and CDR2 sequences are MNHEY and SVGEGT. The CDR3 nucleotides read TGTGCCAGCAGTTACGGCCCTGTCGTCACCGGGGAGCTGTTTTTT. This codes for CASSYGPVVTGELFF.

In the case of this clonotype: Compared with germline, one end of the junction differs, possibly owing to a read error. The CDR3 DNA is TGTACCAGCAGCCACCGAGGGGGAATCCCCACCGAAGCTTTCTTT. Its protein product is CTSSHRGGIPTEAFF. The V gene is TRBV6-1, the J gene TRBJ1-1, with D possibly being TRBD1 (6 bases). The germline gives CDR1 MNHNS, CDR2 SASEGT. This CDR3 is built from 15 residues.

With respect to this clonotype: Likely a read error: the CDR3 ends without its conserved phenylalanine or tryptophan. V usage is TRBV2 and J usage is TRBJ2-1; 7 nucleotides align to TRBD1. Germline CDR1 and CDR2: SNHLY and FYNNEI. With V trimmed by 11 bases and J by 3 bases, 19 bases remained unmatched. CDR3 size: 17 residues. Written as DNA, the CDR3 is TGTGCCGGCATTCCTTTCCGGGACAGTCCCCGCTACAATGAGCAGTTCTTA. Its translation: CAGIPFRDSPRYNEQFL.

The sample holds many counts of this clonotype. The V and J genes are TRBV28 and TRBJ2-5; 9 bases line up with TRBD1. The CDR3 loop spans 18 amino acids. Per germline, CDR1 MDHEN and CDR2 SYDVKM. V gave up 2 bases and J gave up 1 base; unmatched junction bases: 11. The CDR3 region is CASSLATIDRGTQETQYF. DNA for the CDR3: TGTGCCAGCAGTTTAGCCACAATAGACAGGGGGACCCAAGAGACCCAGTACTTC.

On this clonotype: One base away lies a much larger clone, so this may be a sequencing read error. The gene calls are TRBV7-3 and TRBJ2-1; no reliable D call. CDR3 length equals 14 residues. Germline-derived CDR1 and CDR2 are SGHTA and FQGTGA. The CDR3 region has the DNA TGTGCCTGCAGCTTAACGTCCACCTACAATGAGCAGTTCTTC. Amino acids: CACSLTSTYNEQFF.

This clonotype was found many times. CDR3 coding DNA: TGTGCCAGCAGCTCCTTAGCGGTCTACGAGCAGTACTTC. This encodes CASSSLAVYEQYF. The rearrangement joins TRBV7-8 to TRBJ2-7; D is possibly TRBD2 (6 bases). The CDR3 covers 13 residues. V lost 4 bases and J lost 3, with 10 bases in between. CDR1 is SGHVS, CDR2 FQNEAQ, per germline.

The rearrangement joins TRBV6-2 or TRBV6-3 to TRBJ1-2, with D tentatively TRBD1 (5 bases). The CDR3 sequence is 13 residues long. Looked up from germline, CDR1 is MNHEY and CDR2 is SVGEGT. The V end was cut by 4 bases, the J end by 5 bases, with 11 bases between. CDR3 sequence reads: CASSCGGGYGYTF. The CDR3 coding sequence is TGTGCCAGCAGTTGCGGCGGGGGGTATGGCTACACCTTC.

On this clonotype itself: A much larger clonotype is one base distant, so this may be a read error. The chain recombines TRBV19 with TRBJ2-2; unclear D gene. The CDR3 spans 12 residues. Trimming took off 7 bases at V and 5 bases at J, with 8 bases between the two ends. Germline V gene sequence: CDR1 LNHDA, CDR2 SQIVND (reference sequence). CDR3 region: CASTKRTGELFF. The DNA of the CDR3 is TGTGCCAGTACCAAAAGGACCGGGGAGCTGTTTTTT.